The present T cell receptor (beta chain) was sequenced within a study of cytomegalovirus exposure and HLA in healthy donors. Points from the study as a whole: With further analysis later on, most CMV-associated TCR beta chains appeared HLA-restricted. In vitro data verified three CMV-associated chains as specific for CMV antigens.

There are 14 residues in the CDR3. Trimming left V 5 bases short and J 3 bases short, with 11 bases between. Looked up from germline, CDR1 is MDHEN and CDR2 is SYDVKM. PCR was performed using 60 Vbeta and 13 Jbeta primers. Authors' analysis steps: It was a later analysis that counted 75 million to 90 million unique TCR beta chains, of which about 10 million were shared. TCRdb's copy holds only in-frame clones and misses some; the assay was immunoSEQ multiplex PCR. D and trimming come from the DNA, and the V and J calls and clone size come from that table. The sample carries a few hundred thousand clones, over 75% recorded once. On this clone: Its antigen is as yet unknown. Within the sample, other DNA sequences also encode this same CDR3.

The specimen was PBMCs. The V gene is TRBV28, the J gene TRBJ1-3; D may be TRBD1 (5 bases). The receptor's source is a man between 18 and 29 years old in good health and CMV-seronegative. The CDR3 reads CASSLGQLGNTIYF. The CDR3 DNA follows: TGTGCCAGCAGTCTCGGACAACTTGGAAACACCATATATTTT.